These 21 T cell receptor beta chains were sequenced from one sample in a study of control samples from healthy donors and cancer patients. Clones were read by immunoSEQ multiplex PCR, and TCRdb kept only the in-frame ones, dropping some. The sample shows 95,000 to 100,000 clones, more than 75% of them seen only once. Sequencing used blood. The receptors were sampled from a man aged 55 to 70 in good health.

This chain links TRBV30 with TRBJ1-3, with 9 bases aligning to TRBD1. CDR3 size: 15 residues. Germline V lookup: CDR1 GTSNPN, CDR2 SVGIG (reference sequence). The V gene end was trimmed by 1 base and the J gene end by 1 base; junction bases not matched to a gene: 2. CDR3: CAWSEQGASGNTIYF. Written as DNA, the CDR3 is TGTGCCTGGAGTGAACAGGGGGCTTCTGGAAACACCATATATTTT. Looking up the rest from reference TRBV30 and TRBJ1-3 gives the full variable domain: SQTIHQWPATLVQPVGSPLSLECTVEGTSNPNLYWYRQAAGRGLQLLFYSVGIGQISSEVPQNLSASRPQDRQFILSSKKLLLSDSGFYLCAWSEQGASGNTIYFGEGSWLTVV.

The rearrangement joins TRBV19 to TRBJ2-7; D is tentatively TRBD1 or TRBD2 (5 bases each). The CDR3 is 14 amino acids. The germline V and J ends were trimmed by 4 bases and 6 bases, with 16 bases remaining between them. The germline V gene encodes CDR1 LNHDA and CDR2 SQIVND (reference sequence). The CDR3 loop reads CASSTGTPPSEQYF. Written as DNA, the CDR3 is TGTGCCAGTAGTACCGGGACCCCTCCATCCGAGCAGTACTTC.

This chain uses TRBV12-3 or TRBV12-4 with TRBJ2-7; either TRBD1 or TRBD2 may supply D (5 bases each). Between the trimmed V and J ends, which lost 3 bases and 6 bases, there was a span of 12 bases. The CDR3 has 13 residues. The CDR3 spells CASSFGWDGEQYF. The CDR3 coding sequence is TGTGCCAGCAGTTTCGGGTGGGACGGCGAGCAGTACTTC.

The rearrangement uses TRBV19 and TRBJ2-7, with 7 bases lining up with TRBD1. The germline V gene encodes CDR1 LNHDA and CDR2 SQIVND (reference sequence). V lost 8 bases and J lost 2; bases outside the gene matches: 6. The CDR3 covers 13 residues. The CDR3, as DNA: TGTGCCAGTGGGACAGATAACACCTACGAGCAGTACTTC. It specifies CASGTDNTYEQYF.

CDR3 protein: CASRSTSGNTIYF. The CDR3 region has the DNA TGTGCCAGCAGGAGTACCTCTGGAAACACCATATATTTT. This chain links TRBV3-1 (or the pseudogene TRBV3-2) with TRBJ1-3; D remains unclear. The CDR3 is 13 residues long. Germline CDR1 is LGHDT and CDR2 is YNNKEL (reference sequence). Deletions cut 6 bases from V and 0 bases from J, with 6 bases between.

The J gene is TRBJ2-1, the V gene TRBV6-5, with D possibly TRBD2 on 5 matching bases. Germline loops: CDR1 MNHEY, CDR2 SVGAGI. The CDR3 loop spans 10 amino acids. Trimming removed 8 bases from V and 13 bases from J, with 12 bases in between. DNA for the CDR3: TGTGCCAGCGCGCGCGGGCCTCAGTTCTTC. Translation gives CASARGPQFF.

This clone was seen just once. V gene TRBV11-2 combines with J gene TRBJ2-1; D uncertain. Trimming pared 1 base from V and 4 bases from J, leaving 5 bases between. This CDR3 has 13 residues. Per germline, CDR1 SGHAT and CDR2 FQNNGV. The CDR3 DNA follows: TGTGCCAGCAGCTTAGTCGAGTACAATGAGCAGTTCTTC. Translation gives CASSLVEYNEQFF.

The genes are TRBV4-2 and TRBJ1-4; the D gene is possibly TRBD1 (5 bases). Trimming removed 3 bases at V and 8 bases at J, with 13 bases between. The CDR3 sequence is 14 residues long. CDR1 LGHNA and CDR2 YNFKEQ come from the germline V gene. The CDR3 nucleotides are TGTGCCAGCAGCCAGGAACAGGAGGGCGAAAAACTGTTTTTT. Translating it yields CASSQEQEGEKLFF.

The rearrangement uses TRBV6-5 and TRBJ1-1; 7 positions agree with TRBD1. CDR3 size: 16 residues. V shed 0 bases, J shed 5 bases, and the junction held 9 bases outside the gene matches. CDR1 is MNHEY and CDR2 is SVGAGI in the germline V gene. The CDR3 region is CASSYSTTGTWTEAFF. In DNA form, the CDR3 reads TGTGCCAGCAGTTACTCGACGACAGGGACCTGGACTGAAGCTTTCTTT.

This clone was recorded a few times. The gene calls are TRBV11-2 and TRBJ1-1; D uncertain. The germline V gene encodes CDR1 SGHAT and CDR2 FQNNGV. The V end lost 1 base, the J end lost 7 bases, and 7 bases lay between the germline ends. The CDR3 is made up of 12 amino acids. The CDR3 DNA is TGTGCCAGCAGCTTAGTTGGTGGTGAAGCTTTCTTT. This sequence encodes CASSLVGGEAFF.

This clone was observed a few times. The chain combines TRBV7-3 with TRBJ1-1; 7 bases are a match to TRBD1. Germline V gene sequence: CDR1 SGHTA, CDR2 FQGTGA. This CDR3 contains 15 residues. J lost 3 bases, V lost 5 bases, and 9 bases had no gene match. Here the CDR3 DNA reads TGTGCCAGCAGCACCAGGGACAGCGATTACACTGAAGCTTTCTTT. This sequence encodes CASSTRDSDYTEAFF. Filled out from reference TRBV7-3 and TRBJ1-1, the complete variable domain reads GAGVSQTPSNKVTEKGKYVELRCDPISGHTALYWYRQSLGQGPEFLIYFQGTGAADDSGLPNDRFFAVRPEGSVSTLKIQRTERGDSAVYLCASSTRDSDYTEAFFGQGTRLTVV.

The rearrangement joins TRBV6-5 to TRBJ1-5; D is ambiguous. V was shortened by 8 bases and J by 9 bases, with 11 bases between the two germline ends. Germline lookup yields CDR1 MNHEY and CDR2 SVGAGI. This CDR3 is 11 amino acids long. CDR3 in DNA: TGTGCCAGCGGCGGAGAAATGCCCCAGCATTTT. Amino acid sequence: CASGGEMPQHF.

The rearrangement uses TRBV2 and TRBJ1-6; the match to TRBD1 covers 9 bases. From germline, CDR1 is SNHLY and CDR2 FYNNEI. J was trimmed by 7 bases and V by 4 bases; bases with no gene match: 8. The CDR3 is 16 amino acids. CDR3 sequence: CASSVDRGRWNSPLHF. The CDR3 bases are TGTGCCAGCAGTGTCGACAGGGGGAGATGGAATTCACCCCTCCACTTT.

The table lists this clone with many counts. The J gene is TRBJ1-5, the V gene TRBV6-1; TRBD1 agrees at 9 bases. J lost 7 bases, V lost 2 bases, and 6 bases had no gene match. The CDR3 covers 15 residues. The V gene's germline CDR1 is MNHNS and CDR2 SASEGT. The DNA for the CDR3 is TGTGCCAGCAGTGAATTGCGACAGGGGGGCCAGCCCCAGCATTTT. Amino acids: CASSELRQGGQPQHF.

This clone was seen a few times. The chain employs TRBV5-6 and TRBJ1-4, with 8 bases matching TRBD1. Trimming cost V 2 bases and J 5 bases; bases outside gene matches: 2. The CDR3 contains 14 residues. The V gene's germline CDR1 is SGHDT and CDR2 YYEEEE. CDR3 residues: CASSFGTGNEKLFF. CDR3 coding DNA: TGTGCCAGCAGCTTCGGGACAGGAAATGAAAAACTGTTTTTT. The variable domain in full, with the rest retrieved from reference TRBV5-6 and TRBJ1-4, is DAGVTQSPTHLIKTRGQQVTLRCSPKSGHDTVSWYQQALGQGPQFIFQYYEEEERQRGNFPDRFSGHQFPNYSSELNVNALLLGDSALYLCASSFGTGNEKLFFGSGTQLSVL.

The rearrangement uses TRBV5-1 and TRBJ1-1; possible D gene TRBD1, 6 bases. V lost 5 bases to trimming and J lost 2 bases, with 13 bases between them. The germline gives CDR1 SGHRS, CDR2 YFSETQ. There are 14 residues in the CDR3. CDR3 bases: TGCGCCAGCAGTCCTTGGGGGGCTAACACTGAAGCTTTCTTT. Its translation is CASSPWGANTEAFF.

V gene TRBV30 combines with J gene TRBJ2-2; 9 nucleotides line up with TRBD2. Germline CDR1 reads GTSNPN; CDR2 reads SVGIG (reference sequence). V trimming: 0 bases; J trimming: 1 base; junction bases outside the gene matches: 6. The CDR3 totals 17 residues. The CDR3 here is CAWSVLLAGLNTGELFF. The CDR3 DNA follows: TGTGCCTGGAGTGTACTACTAGCGGGTTTGAACACCGGGGAGCTGTTTTTT.

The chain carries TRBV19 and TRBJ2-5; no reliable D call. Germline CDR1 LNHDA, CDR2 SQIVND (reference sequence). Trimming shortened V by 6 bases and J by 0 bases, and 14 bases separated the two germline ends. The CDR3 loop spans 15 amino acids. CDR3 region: CASSVMGSYQETQYF. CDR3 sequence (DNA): TGTGCCAGTAGCGTGATGGGGTCGTACCAAGAGACCCAGTACTTC.

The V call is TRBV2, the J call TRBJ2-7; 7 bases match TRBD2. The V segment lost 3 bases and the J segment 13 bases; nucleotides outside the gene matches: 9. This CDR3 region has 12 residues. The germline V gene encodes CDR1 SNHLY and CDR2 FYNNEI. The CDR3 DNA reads TGTGCCAGCAGTGATCTAGACTCGGGACTATACTTC. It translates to CASSDLDSGLYF.

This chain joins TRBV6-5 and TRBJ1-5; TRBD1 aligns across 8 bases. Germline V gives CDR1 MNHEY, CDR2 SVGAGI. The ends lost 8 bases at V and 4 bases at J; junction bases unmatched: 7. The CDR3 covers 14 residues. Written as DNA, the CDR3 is TGTGCCAGCGCCCTCAGGGGGCTGAATCAGCCCCAGCATTTT. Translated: CASALRGLNQPQHF.

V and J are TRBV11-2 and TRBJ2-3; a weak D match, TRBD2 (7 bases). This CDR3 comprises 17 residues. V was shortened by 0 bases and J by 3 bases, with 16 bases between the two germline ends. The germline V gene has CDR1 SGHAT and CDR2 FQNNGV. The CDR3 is CASSLEVAGARTDTQYF. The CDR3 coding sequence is TGTGCCAGCAGCTTAGAAGTGGCGGGGGCCAGGACAGATACGCAGTATTTT.